Listed here is a single T cell receptor beta chain. Its antigen is unknown. There are no base qualities to consult, and no much larger clone falls within one base. The entry originates in a study of T cell responses to AZD1222 COVID-19 vaccine (dated by TCRdb to the early 2020s). For context, the study as a whole: TCR sequencing covered roughly 230 trial participants: 200 to 220 given two doses of AZD1222 and about 26 given two doses of MenACWY control vaccine. Trial participants were enrolled into age subgroups of 18-55, 56-69 and 70-plus years, which contained around 150, 29 and 61 TCR-sequenced participants, respectively. What the authors observed across the whole study: The whole spike protein was spanned by vaccine-associated CD4 TCRs, and dominant responses were seen in regions 160-218 and 743-854. Because no day 14 peak-response samples were available, the repertoires could be characterized only after the peak T cell response. Conclusions about previously exposed vaccinees are limited, since just a handful of AZD1222 recipients were seropositive for SARS-CoV-2 at baseline. Most participants were white British and females outnumbered males, and the authors suggested that clonal diversity may have been underestimated. In the small 56-69-year group, the increase in depth fell short of significance, most likely because of low power. Reportedly, close to half of the unique spike-specific TCRs recognized epitopes lying outside the regions that are mutated in the B.1.351 and B.1.1.7 variants. A significant rise in spike-specific TCR breadth and depth was observed after two AZD1222 doses relative to day 0 and relative to MenACWY recipients.

Reading the label with the study, this specimen's time point is: about 28 days (+/-7) after the second vaccine dose. Because spike-specific TCR depth and breadth did not differ between the two schedules, AZD1222 recipients who got a second dose at roughly 4 weeks were pooled with those who got a second dose at roughly 12 weeks. The vaccinee samples were drawn from two UK trials, COV001 and COV002, one of which was a single-blind randomized controlled phase 2/3 trial testing AZD1222 (ChAdOx1 nCoV-19) in healthy adults. Trial participant PBMC samples were collected at day 0 and day 28 after the second dose for TCRbeta chain sequencing. The CDR3 regions of human TCRbeta chains were analyzed by immunosequencing. The study's processing was this. Repertoire TCRs were checked for matches against a reference library of SARS-CoV-2-specific TCRs that had been generated using the MIRA antigen-specificity platform. Breadth was defined as the fraction of unique TCRs that were SARS-CoV-2-associated. Depth was defined as the fraction of total T cells that were SARS-CoV-2-associated. Each spike-specific TCR was assigned to its reactive spike region and to a CD4 or CD8 class using the MIRA data. Log10-transformed breadth and depth values were compared by one-way ANOVA with Sidak's multiple comparisons tests. This immuneACCESS table, as held by TCRdb, lists in-frame sequences with V and J called but not all clones. Of the missing ones, under half trace to an unresolved V gene in checked studies; the others have no known cause. V and J calls plus clone size are reproduced from that table; the DNA served to infer D and trimming. This sample holds around 120,000 clones; 80% to 90% were observed only once. The ten largest clonotypes hold less than 8.5% of the sample.

Trimming at the junction amounts to 5 bases on V and 5 bases on J, and the germline ends lie 10 bases apart. According to the germline V gene, CDR1 reads SGHAT and CDR2 reads FQNNGV. The CDR3 covers 13 residues, taking in both the cysteine and the phenylalanine. Only the CDR3 region is kept as DNA, spanning 39 bases read in frame from base 1. The V and J genes are TRBV11-2 and TRBJ2-1; no D gene call is confident. The sample was peripheral blood, taken 28 days after the second AZD1222 dose. The sequence derives from an adult who received the AZD1222 COVID-19 vaccine. Here is the DNA: TGTGCCAGCAGCCCCCCGGGCAACAATGAGCAGTTCTTC. Its protein is CASSPPGNNEQFF.